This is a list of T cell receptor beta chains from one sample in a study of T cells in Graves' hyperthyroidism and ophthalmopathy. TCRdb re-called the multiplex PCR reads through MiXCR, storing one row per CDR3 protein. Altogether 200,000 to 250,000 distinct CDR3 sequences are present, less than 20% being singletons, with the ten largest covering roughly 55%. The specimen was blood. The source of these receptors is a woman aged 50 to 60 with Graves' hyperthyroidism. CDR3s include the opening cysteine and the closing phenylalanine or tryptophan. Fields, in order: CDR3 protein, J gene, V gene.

CDR3 protein: CASSPPAGDHNEQFF
J gene: TRBJ2-1
V gene: TRBV7-9

CDR3 protein: CASSLPSSGSYEQYF
J gene: TRBJ2-7
V gene: TRBV28

CDR3 protein: CASSLEGRSYEQYF
J gene: TRBJ2-7
V gene: TRBV5-1

CDR3 protein: CASSEHSVGPYNEQFF
J gene: TRBJ2-1
V gene: TRBV6-1

CDR3 protein: CASRTGTSGRGELLF
J gene: TRBJ2-2
V gene: TRBV6-1

CDR3 protein: CASSIEAGLETEAFF
J gene: TRBJ1-1
V gene: TRBV19

CDR3 protein: CASSLGSVGPEAFF
J gene: TRBJ1-1
V gene: TRBV11-2

CDR3 protein: CSVEIPGGPSEQFF
J gene: TRBJ2-1
V gene: TRBV29-1

CDR3 protein: CASSQASEDSWRTF
J gene: TRBJ1-2
V gene: TRBV4-1

CDR3 protein: CASSRSTGGGYGYTF
J gene: TRBJ1-2
V gene: TRBV7-9

CDR3 protein: CASTGGFADTQYF
J gene: TRBJ2-3
V gene: TRBV11-3

CDR3 protein: CSARGRAADTQYF
J gene: TRBJ2-3
V gene: TRBV20-1

CDR3 protein: CASSQEVAGNIQYF
J gene: TRBJ2-4
V gene: TRBV3-1

CDR3 protein: CASSYHPGQGTDTQYF
J gene: TRBJ2-3
V gene: TRBV6-5

CDR3 protein: CARDGLAGAYEQYF
J gene: TRBJ2-7
V gene: TRBV30

CDR3 protein: CASSQGISGRGSSYEQYF
J gene: TRBJ2-7
V gene: TRBV14

CDR3 protein: CASSLTLSGANTGELFF
J gene: TRBJ2-2
V gene: TRBV5-1

CDR3 protein: CATSKIAASYNEQFF
J gene: TRBJ2-1
V gene: TRBV15

CDR3 protein: CASSGKQGAWDTGELFF
J gene: TRBJ2-2
V gene: TRBV12-3/TRBV12-4

CDR3 protein: CASIKQGRGEQYF
J gene: TRBJ2-7
V gene: TRBV28

CDR3 protein: CASSQELQGETEAFF
J gene: TRBJ1-1
V gene: TRBV4-2

CDR3 protein: CAWSVSGGQNQPQHF
J gene: TRBJ1-5
V gene: TRBV30

CDR3 protein: CASSGDGNQPQHF
J gene: TRBJ1-5
V gene: TRBV7-9

CDR3 protein: CAWSRTGGYEKLFF
J gene: TRBJ1-4
V gene: TRBV30

CDR3 protein: CASRQGGDRELFF
J gene: TRBJ2-2
V gene: TRBV5-1

CDR3 protein: CASRIPPGQQAFF
J gene: TRBJ1-1
V gene: TRBV12-3/TRBV12-4

CDR3 protein: CATSRDGQLNTGELFF
J gene: TRBJ2-2
V gene: TRBV15

CDR3 protein: CAWIRRGRYNEQFF
J gene: TRBJ2-1
V gene: TRBV30

CDR3 protein: CAWSVYIASGKVEQFF
J gene: TRBJ2-1
V gene: TRBV30

CDR3 protein: CASSHTSGRTNTGELFF
J gene: TRBJ2-2
V gene: TRBV4-1

CDR3 protein: CASSQAGTTSYEQYF
J gene: TRBJ2-7
V gene: TRBV4-2

CDR3 protein: CSAGLVAHNEQFF
J gene: TRBJ2-1
V gene: TRBV20-1

CDR3 protein: CASSLSAYTGELFF
J gene: TRBJ2-2
V gene: TRBV5-1

CDR3 protein: CASRPTRMNTEAFF
J gene: TRBJ1-1
V gene: TRBV27

CDR3 protein: CASSVGIGGQGGYEQYF
J gene: TRBJ2-7
V gene: TRBV9

CDR3 protein: CASRSDGNQPQHF
J gene: TRBJ1-5
V gene: TRBV6-2/TRBV6-3

CDR3 protein: CASTQPGLVFEQFF
J gene: TRBJ2-1
V gene: TRBV27

CDR3 protein: CASSTGGNTQYF
J gene: TRBJ2-3
V gene: TRBV7-3

CDR3 protein: CASSTQGNSNQPQHF
J gene: TRBJ1-5
V gene: TRBV5-5

CDR3 protein: CASSVGGGSNEKLFF
J gene: TRBJ1-4
V gene: TRBV2

CDR3 protein: CSATIPGLGAYEQYF
J gene: TRBJ2-7
V gene: TRBV20-1

CDR3 protein: CASSIVPGNQPQHF
J gene: TRBJ1-5
V gene: TRBV19

CDR3 protein: CASSLGSLNTEAFF
J gene: TRBJ1-1
V gene: TRBV5-6

CDR3 protein: CASSLLLGATGELFF
J gene: TRBJ2-2
V gene: TRBV7-9

CDR3 protein: CSVEAPDRGTQETQYF
J gene: TRBJ2-5
V gene: TRBV29-1

CDR3 protein: CASSYFETQYF
J gene: TRBJ2-5
V gene: TRBV6-5

CDR3 protein: CAGGQESSYNSPLHF
J gene: TRBJ1-6
V gene: TRBV2

CDR3 protein: CASSLPGQGVLEQYF
J gene: TRBJ2-7
V gene: TRBV7-9

CDR3 protein: CASSFSGLTGELFF
J gene: TRBJ2-2
V gene: TRBV27

CDR3 protein: CGVDRGGTGELFF
J gene: TRBJ2-2
V gene: TRBV29-1

CDR3 protein: CASSLRGGSNQPQHF
J gene: TRBJ1-5
V gene: TRBV12-3/TRBV12-4

CDR3 protein: CASISGRGGGMNTEAFF
J gene: TRBJ1-1
V gene: TRBV2

CDR3 protein: CASRTGTGGAPEAFF
J gene: TRBJ1-1
V gene: TRBV12-3/TRBV12-4

CDR3 protein: CSARDIGQGQYTGELFF
J gene: TRBJ2-2
V gene: TRBV20-1

CDR3 protein: CSASAGALTDTQYF
J gene: TRBJ2-3
V gene: TRBV20-1